This entry is about one TCR beta chain. The sample is drawn from a study of shared clonotypes between healthy human individuals. Study in general: The cohort comprised a couple of women and a few men. Their ages spanned 18 to 49 years.

When replicate PCRs were run on unsorted PBMC, they used approximately 290 ng DNA, 25,000 to 30,000 T cell genomes. Method: immunoSEQ multiplex PCR; TCRdb's copy keeps in-frame clones and lacks some. The sample holds roughly 500,000 clones, around 78% seen once. Recent vaccinations or acute infections were absent in the healthy HIV-negative adult donors. CDR3 size: 18 residues. V shed 0 bases and J 4 bases; nucleotides not matched to a gene: 12. The germline CDR1 and CDR2 sequences are LNHNV and YYDKDF (reference sequence). The sample taken for sequencing was PBMCs. V is TRBV15 and J is TRBJ2-7; 10 bases are a match to TRBD2. The clonotype comes from a middle-aged woman in good health. Some clones in this sample may be carry-over from other donors' samples. In DNA form, the CDR3 reads TGTGCCACCAGCAGAGATCTAGGTACTAGCGGGACCCGTTACGAGCAGTACTTC. Its translation: CATSRDLGTSGTRYEQYF.